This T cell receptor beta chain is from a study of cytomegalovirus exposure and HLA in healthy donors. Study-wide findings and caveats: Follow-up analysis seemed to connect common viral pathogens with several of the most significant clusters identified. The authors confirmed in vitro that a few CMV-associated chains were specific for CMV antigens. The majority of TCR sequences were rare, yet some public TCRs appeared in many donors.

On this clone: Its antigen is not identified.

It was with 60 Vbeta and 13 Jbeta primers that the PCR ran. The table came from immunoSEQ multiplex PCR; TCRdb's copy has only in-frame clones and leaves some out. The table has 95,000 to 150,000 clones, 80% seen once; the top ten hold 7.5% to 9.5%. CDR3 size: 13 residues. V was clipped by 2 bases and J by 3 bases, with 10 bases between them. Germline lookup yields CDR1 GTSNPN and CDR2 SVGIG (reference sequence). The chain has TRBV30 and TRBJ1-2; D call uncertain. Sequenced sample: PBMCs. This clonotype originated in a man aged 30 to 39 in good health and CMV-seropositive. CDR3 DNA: TGTGCCTGGAGTACCACGAGTTACTATGGCTACACCTTC. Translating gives CAWSTTSYYGYTF.